The 2 T cell receptor beta chains below were found in one sample sequenced in a study of T-cell memory formation after mild COVID-19. TCRdb re-derived calls from the 5' RACE reads in MiXCR, one entry per CDR3 protein. Here the sample spans roughly 300,000 distinct CDR3 sequences, 8.2% being singletons. Sequenced: PBMCs or a T cell subset sorted from them (not recorded which). These receptors all come from a man younger than 35 who had mild COVID-19 (a few samples of this study predate the infection). Cell type and time point are not known.

The chain couples TRBV7-2 to TRBJ2-3; 8 bases align to TRBD2. J was trimmed by 2 bases and V by 5 bases; bases with no gene match: 9. Germline assignment: CDR1 SGHTA and CDR2 FQGNSA. This CDR3 has 16 residues. The CDR3 sequence: CASSNQAGAITDTQYF. In nucleotides, the CDR3 is TGTGCCAGCAGCAACCAAGCGGGGGCTATCACAGATACGCAGTATTTT.

There are a few counts of this clonotype. V is TRBV9 and J is TRBJ1-6; D may be TRBD1 (6 bases). Trimming cost V 1 base and J 10 bases, with 15 bases left between them. Looked up from germline, CDR1 is SGDLS and CDR2 is YYNGEE. The CDR3 loop spans 15 amino acids. The CDR3 region has the DNA TGTGCCAGCAGCGTAAACGGACAGATTTGGTCACCCCTCCACTTT. Its translation is CASSVNGQIWSPLHF. Together with reference TRBV9 and TRBJ1-6, the CDR3 gives the full variable domain: DSGVTQTPKHLITATGQRVTLRCSPRSGDLSVYWYQQSLDQGLQFLIQYYNGEERAKGNILERFSAQQFPDLHSELNLSSLELGDSALYFCASSVNGQIWSPLHFGNGTRLTVT.